This TCR beta chain was captured by sequencing in a study of post-analysis software for immune sequencing data. For the study at large: Included among the disease courses, which were recorded for the cohort, were relapsing-remitting, secondary progressive and progressive-relapsing multiple sclerosis. Whole-study findings and limits: The F measure placed samples prepared in the same batch into strongly shared clusters. Controls had lower frequencies than patients of five or six TRBV segments, which included TRBV5-6, TRBV5-1 and TRBV20-1. Diversity measured as normalized Chao1 was significantly lower in multiple sclerosis patients than in controls.

This clonotype has a handful of counts. The antigen is not known. Built from TCR beta cDNA, the libraries had unique molecular identifiers in them. The T cell input of roughly 0.9 to 11 million gave around 540,000 cDNA molecules. TCRdb reprocessed the PCR reads via MiXCR and lists one record per CDR3 protein. Here the sample spans hundreds of thousands of distinct CDR3 sequences, around 47% being singletons. This CDR3 comprises 15 residues. Per the germline V gene, CDR1 is SGHRS and CDR2 is YFSETQ. With 0 bases removed from V and 3 bases from J, the gap between germline ends came to 13 bases. The chain uses TRBV5-1 and TRBJ2-7; D is ambiguous. This TCR derives from a girl aged 10 to 17 with multiple sclerosis. Sequencing was done on a sample of blood. This CDR3 reads CASSLDPFRSYEQYF. For the CDR3, the DNA is TGCGCCAGCAGCTTGGACCCATTCAGGAGCTACGAGCAGTACTTC.